This T cell receptor beta chain appears in the sequencing data of a study of CD4 and CD8 cells across lung adenocarcinoma regions. This clonotype came up many times. The CDR3 loop spans 21 amino acids. Losses at the gene ends were 0 bases for V and 9 bases for J; bases not matched to a gene: 26. Germline CDR1 is MGHRA and CDR2 is YSYEKL. Via MiXCR, TCRdb re-called the PCR reads, giving one row per CDR3 protein. The data hold more than 25,000 distinct CDR3 sequences, with about 50% observed a single time. The chain couples TRBV4-1 to TRBJ2-3; TRBD1 aligns across 8 bases. The origin of this receptor is a male donor with lung adenocarcinoma. The CD4 and CD8 labels of this study may be unreliable. Sequencing was done on a sample of CD8+ T cells from the center of a lung tumor. The DNA for the CDR3 is TGCGCCAGCAGCCAAGACCGTGACAGGCTAGCCGGGTCCATCCCAGGGGGCACGCAGTATTTT. Translation: CASSQDRDRLAGSIPGGTQYF.